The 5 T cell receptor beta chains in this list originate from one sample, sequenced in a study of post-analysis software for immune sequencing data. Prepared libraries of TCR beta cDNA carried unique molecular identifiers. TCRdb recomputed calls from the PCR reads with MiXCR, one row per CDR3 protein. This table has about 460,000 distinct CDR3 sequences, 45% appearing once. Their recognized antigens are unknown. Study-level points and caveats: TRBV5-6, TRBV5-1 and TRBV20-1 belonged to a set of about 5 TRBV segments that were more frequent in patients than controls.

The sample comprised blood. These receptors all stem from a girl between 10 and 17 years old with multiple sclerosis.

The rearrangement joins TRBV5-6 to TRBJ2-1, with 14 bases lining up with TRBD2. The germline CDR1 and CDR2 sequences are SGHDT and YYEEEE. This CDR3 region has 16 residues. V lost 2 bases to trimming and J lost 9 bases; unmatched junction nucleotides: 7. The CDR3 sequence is CASSFGTSGGRGEQFF. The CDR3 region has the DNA TGTGCCAGCAGCTTCGGGACTAGCGGGGGAAGGGGTGAGCAGTTCTTC.

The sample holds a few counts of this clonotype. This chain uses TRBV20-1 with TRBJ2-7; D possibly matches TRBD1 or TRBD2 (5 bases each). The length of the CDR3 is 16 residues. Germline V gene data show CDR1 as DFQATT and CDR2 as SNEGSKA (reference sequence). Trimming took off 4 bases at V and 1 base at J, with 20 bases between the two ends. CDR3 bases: TGCAGTGCTACCTACGGGGACGCCGGCTTATCCTACGAGCAGTACTTC. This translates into CSATYGDAGLSYEQYF.

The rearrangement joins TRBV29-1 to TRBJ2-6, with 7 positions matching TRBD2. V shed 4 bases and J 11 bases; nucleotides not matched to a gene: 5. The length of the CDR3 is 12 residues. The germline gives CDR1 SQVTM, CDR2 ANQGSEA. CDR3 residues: CSVGTSNDVLTF. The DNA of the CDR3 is TGCAGCGTTGGGACTAGTAACGACGTCCTGACTTTC.

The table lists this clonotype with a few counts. CDR3 nucleotide sequence: TGCAGCGTTGGGGGACTAGCGCCCTACGAGCAGTACTTC. It codes for CSVGGLAPYEQYF. The chain combines TRBV29-1 with TRBJ2-7; TRBD2 agrees at 10 bases. This CDR3 spans 13 amino acids. CDR1 is SQVTM, CDR2 ANQGSEA, per germline. Trimming at V came to 4 bases and at J to 2 bases, leaving 2 bases not matched to a gene.

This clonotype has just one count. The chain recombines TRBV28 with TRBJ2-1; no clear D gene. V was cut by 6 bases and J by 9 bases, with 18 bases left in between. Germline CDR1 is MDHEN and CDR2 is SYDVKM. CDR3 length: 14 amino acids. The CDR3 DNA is TGTGCCAGCAGCCTTATGGCCGGGCGGCGTGAGCAGTTCTTC. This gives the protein CASSLMAGRREQFF.